A selection of T cell receptor beta chains follows, all from one sample in a study of patients and donors after allogeneic stem cell transplantation. TCRdb reprocessed the RT-PCR reads via MiXCR and lists one record per CDR3 protein. Of about a million distinct CDR3 sequences in the sample, approximately 19% are singletons; the top ten hold 5% to 7.5%. The sequenced material came from blood, either unsorted or a sorted T cell fraction (not recorded which). All receptors derive from a human donor who was either an allogeneic HSCT recipient or a stem cell or donor lymphocyte infusion donor (not recorded which). It is not recorded whose cells these are; they may come from a transplant donor. CDR3s include the opening cysteine and the closing phenylalanine or tryptophan. The D gene is left open where the match is weak. Size values are once, few and many counts, or a class for expanded clones, and some rows have none.

v_gene	abundance	d_gene	j_gene	CDR3nt	CDR3aa
TRBV27	few	.	TRBJ2-2	TGTGCCAGCAGTTCGCCGCGAGGGAAGACCACCGGGGAGCTGTTTTTT	CASSSPRGKTTGELFF
TRBV6-1	.	.	TRBJ2-5	TGTGCCAGCAGTGTAAATATGGAGACCCAGTACTTC	CASSVNMETQYF
TRBV10-3	few	.	TRBJ2-7	TGTGCCATCTTAGACGCCCTCTCCTACGAGCAGTACTTC	CAILDALSYEQYF
TRBV21-1	few	.	TRBJ2-1	TGTGCCAGCAGCAGAGGGACTAGCGGGGGGAGTGGTGAGCAGTTCTTC	CASSRGTSGGSGEQFF
TRBV12-3/TRBV12-4	few	.	TRBJ1-3	TGTGCCAGCAGCTCTTCAAACACCATATATTTT	CASSSSNTIYF
TRBV24-1	many	.	TRBJ1-5	TGTGCCACCAGTGATTCAGGGGATTACGGCAATCAGCCCCAGCATTTT	CATSDSGDYGNQPQHF
TRBV20-1	.	.	TRBJ2-7	TGCAGTGCGAGGGGATTCGGCGTGACCTACGAGCAGTACTTC	CSARGFGVTYEQYF
TRBV9	.	TRBD1	TRBJ2-7	TGTGCCAGCAGCCCCGGACAGGGGGCCCAGTATGAGCAGTACTTC	CASSPGQGAQYEQYF
TRBV24-1	.	.	TRBJ2-3	TGTGCCACCAGTGACGCCTCAGCGATGCCCACAGATACGCAGTATTTT	CATSDASAMPTDTQYF
TRBV6-2/TRBV6-3	many	TRBD2	TRBJ2-3	TGTGCCAGCAGTTACACCGGGACTAGCAGTTCTACGCAGTATTTT	CASSYTGTSSSTQYF
TRBV4-2	many	TRBD2	TRBJ2-7	TGTGCCAGCAGCCAAGTCGCGGGAGAGGCTTACGAGCAGTACTTC	CASSQVAGEAYEQYF
TRBV3-1	few	TRBD2	TRBJ2-1	TGTGCCAGCAGCCAAGATCCCCCCGGGCGGGGAGGGTACAATGAGCAGTTCTTC	CASSQDPPGRGGYNEQFF
TRBV6-5	few	TRBD1	TRBJ2-3	TGTGCCAGCAGTTATCCTTATGACAGGGCCCCAGATACGCAGTATTTT	CASSYPYDRAPDTQYF
TRBV5-1	many	.	TRBJ2-3	TGCGCCAGCAGCGAGGGGGGCGTGACAGATACGCAGTATTTT	CASSEGGVTDTQYF
TRBV20-1	.	.	TRBJ1-5	TGCAGTGCAGATCCAGGGGCAGATGCTCAGCCCCAGCATTTT	CSADPGADAQPQHF
TRBV20-1	few	TRBD1	TRBJ2-5	TGCAGTGCCCGGACAGGGCGAGAGACCCAGTACTTC	CSARTGRETQYF
TRBV27	.	.	TRBJ2-3	TGTGCCAGCAGTCCCAGGGTGCGGGTTCCCCCAGATACGCAGTATTTT	CASSPRVRVPPDTQYF
TRBV20-1	.	.	TRBJ2-7	TGCAGTGCTTGGGGGCCGGGCCTGGGGGACGAGCAGTACTTC	CSAWGPGLGDEQYF
TRBV6-2/TRBV6-3	.	.	TRBJ2-7	TGTGCCAGCATCCCCTCAAAGCGGCAGGGGGGCCACGAGCAGTACTTC	CASIPSKRQGGHEQYF
TRBV4-3	.	.	TRBJ2-2	TGCGCCAGCAGCCGGCGCCCCCGGGCCGGGGAGCTGTTTTTT	CASSRRPRAGELFF
TRBV7-3	.	.	TRBJ1-1	TGTGCCAGCAGCTTAACCCGGGCCACTGAAGCTTTCTTT	CASSLTRATEAFF
TRBV29-1	few	TRBD2	TRBJ2-5	TGCAGCGTTTTTGACACGGGAGGGCAAGAGACCCAGTACTTC	CSVFDTGGQETQYF
TRBV2	.	.	TRBJ2-7	TGTGCCAGCACCCGGGGACAAAACTACGAGCAGTACTTC	CASTRGQNYEQYF
TRBV5-1	few	.	TRBJ2-1	TGCGCCAGCAGCTTGGCCAGGGTGACCTACAATGAGCAGTTCTTC	CASSLARVTYNEQFF
TRBV2	.	.	TRBJ2-7	TGTGCCAGCAGTGAAGGGCAGGGTATAGGGTACGAGCAGTACTTC	CASSEGQGIGYEQYF
TRBV2	.	.	TRBJ2-3	TGTGCCAGCAGTGAAGGTCGACCGGGGCAGCTGACCACAGATACGCAGTATTTT	CASSEGRPGQLTTDTQYF
TRBV9	.	.	TRBJ1-3	TGTGCCAGCAGCGTAGGGCGGGGGGCTGGAAACACCATATATTTT	CASSVGRGAGNTIYF
TRBV7-2	.	.	TRBJ2-1	TGTGCCAGCAGCGGACGACTGAGCGGGCAATCCTACAATGAGCAGTTCTTC	CASSGRLSGQSYNEQFF
TRBV20-1	few	TRBD1	TRBJ2-7	TGCAGTGCTAGAACAAGACAGGGCCTGACCTACGAGCAGTACTTC	CSARTRQGLTYEQYF
TRBV7-2	few	.	TRBJ2-1	TGTGCCAGCAGCCTCATATGGGGGAGCCATGAGCAGTTCTTC	CASSLIWGSHEQFF
TRBV6-1	.	.	TRBJ1-1	TGTGCCAGCATTCGGGCGGTAGGGGGTGAAGCTTTCTTT	CASIRAVGGEAFF
TRBV10-3	few	.	TRBJ1-2	TGTGCCATCAGTGACAGTTCCCCGGGTAACTATGGCTACACCTTC	CAISDSSPGNYGYTF